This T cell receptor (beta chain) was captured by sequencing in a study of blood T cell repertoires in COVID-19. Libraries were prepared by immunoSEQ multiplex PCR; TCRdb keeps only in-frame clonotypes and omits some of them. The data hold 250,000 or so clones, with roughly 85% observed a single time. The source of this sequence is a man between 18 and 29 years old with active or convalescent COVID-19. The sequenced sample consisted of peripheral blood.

CDR3 residues: CASRVGGSGGYTF. CDR3 sequence (DNA): TGTGCCAGCAGGGTGGGAGGCTCTGGTGGCTACACCTTC. This chain uses TRBV6-5 with TRBJ1-2; D not resolved. The ends were cut back, 6 bases at V and 7 bases at J, with 15 bases in the middle. Germline CDR1 and CDR2: MNHEY and SVGAGI. This CDR3 contains 13 residues.